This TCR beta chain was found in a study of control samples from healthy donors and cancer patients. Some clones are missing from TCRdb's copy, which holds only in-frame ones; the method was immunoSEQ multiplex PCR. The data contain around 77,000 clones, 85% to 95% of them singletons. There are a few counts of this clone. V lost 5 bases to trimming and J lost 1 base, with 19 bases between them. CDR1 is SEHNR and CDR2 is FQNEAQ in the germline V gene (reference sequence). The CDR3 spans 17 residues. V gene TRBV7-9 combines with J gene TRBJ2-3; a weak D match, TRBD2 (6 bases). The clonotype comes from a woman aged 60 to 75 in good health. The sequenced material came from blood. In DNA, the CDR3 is TGTGCCAGCAGCGCCACACTACTAGCTGCTCGCACAGATACGCAGTATTTT. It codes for CASSATLLAARTDTQYF.